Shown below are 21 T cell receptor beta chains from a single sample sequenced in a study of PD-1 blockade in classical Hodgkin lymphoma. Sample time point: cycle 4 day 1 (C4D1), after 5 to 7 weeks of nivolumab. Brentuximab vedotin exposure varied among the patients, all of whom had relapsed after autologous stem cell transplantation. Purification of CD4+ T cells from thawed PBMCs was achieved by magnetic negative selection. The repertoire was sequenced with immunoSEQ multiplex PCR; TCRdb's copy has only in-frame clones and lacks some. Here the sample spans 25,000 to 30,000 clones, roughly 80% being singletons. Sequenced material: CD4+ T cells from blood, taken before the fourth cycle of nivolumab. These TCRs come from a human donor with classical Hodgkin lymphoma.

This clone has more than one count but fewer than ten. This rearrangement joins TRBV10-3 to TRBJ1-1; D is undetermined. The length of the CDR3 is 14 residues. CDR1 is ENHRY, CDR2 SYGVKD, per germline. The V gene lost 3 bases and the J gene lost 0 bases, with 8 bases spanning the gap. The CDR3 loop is CAISDTEMNTEAFF. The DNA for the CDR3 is TGTGCCATCAGTGATACAGAGATGAACACTGAAGCTTTCTTT.

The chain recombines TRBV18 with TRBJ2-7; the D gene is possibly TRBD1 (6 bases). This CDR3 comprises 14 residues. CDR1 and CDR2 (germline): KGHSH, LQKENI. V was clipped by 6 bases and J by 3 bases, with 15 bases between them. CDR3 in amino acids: CASSPGAGSYEQYF. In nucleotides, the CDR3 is TGTGCCAGCTCCCCAGGGGCAGGGAGCTACGAGCAGTACTTC.

The CDR3: CASIPDYRQETQYF. The CDR3 DNA sequence: TGTGCCAGCATCCCGGACTACCGGCAAGAGACCCAGTACTTC. The V and J genes are TRBV6-1 and TRBJ2-5; TRBD2 might be the D (6 bases). The V end was cut by 7 bases, the J end by 2 bases, with 14 bases between. Germline V gives CDR1 MNHNS, CDR2 SASEGT. The CDR3 is 14 amino acids.

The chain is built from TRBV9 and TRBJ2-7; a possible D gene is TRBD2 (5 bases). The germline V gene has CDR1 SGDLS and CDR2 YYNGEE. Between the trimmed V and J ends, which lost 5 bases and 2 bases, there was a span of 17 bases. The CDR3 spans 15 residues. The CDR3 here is CASSALAASAYEQYF. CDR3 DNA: TGTGCCAGCAGTGCCCTAGCAGCTTCGGCCTACGAGCAGTACTTC.

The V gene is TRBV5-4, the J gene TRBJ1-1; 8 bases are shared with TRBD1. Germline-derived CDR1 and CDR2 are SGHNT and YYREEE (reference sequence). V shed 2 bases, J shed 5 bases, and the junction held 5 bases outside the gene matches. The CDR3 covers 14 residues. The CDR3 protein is CASSFSDRETEAFF. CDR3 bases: TGTGCCAGCAGCTTTTCGGACAGGGAGACTGAAGCTTTCTTT.

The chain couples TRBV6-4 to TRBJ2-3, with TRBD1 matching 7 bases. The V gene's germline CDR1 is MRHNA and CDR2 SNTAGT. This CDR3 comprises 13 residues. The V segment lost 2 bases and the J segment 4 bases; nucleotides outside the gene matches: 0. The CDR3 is CASSDQGADTQYF. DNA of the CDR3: TGTGCCAGCAGTGACCAGGGGGCAGATACGCAGTATTTT.

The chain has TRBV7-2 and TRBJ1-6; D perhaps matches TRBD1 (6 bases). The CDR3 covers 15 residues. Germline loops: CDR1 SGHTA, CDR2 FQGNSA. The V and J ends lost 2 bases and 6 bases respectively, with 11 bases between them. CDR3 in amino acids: CASSLSAGANSPLHF. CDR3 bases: TGTGCCAGCAGCTTATCGGCAGGGGCTAATTCACCCCTCCACTTT.

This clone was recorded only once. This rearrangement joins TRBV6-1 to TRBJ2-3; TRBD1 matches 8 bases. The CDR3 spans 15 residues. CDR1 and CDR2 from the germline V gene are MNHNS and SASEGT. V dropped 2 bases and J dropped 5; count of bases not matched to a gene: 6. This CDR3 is CASSERPTGGDTQYF. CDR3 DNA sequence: TGTGCCAGCAGTGAAAGACCCACAGGGGGAGATACGCAGTATTTT.

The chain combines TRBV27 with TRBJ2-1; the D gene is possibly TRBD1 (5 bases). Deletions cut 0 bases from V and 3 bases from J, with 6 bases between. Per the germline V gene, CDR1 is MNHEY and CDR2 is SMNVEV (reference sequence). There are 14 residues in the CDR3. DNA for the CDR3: TGTGCCAGCAGTTTATCCAGGGACTACAATGAGCAGTTCTTC. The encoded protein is CASSLSRDYNEQFF.

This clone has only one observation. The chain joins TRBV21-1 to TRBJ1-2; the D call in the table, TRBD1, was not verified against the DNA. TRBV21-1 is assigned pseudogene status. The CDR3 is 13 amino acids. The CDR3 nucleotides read TGTGCCAGCAGCAGGGCAGGGGAGAGTGGCTACACCTTC. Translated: CASSRAGESGYTF.

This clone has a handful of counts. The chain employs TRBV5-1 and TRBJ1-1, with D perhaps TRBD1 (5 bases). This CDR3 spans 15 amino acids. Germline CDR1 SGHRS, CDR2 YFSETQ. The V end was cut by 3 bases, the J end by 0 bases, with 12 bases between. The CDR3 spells CASSSGTVMNTEAFF. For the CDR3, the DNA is TGCGCCAGCAGCTCCGGGACGGTCATGAACACTGAAGCTTTCTTT.

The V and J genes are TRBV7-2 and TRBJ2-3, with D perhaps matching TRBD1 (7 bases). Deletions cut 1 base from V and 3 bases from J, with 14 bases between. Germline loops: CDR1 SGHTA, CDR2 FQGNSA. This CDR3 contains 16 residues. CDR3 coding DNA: TGTGCCAGCAGCTTAGGTTGGACAGGAGGGACAGATACGCAGTATTTT. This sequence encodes CASSLGWTGGTDTQYF.

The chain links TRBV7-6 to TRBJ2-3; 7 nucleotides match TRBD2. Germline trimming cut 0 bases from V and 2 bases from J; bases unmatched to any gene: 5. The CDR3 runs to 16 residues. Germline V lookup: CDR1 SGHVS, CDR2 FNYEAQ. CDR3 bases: TGTGCCAGCAGCTTAGCGGGGACTATCCCCACAGATACGCAGTATTTT. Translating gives CASSLAGTIPTDTQYF.

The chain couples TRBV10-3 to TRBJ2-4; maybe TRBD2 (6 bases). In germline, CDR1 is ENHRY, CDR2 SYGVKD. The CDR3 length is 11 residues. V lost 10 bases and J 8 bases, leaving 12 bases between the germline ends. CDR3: CATAERDIQYF. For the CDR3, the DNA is TGTGCCACCGCGGAGCGGGACATTCAGTACTTC.

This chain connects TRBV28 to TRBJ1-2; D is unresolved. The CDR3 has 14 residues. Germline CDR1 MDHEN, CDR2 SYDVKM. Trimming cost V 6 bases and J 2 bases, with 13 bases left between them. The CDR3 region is CASRREAMNYGYTF. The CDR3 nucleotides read TGTGCCAGCAGACGAGAGGCGATGAACTATGGCTACACCTTC.

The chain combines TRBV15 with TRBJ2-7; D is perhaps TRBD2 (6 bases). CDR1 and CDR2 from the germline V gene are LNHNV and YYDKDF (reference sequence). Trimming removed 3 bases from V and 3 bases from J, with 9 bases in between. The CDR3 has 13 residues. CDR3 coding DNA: TGTGCCACCAGCAGCAGCGGGTTCTACGAGCAGTACTTC. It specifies CATSSSGFYEQYF.

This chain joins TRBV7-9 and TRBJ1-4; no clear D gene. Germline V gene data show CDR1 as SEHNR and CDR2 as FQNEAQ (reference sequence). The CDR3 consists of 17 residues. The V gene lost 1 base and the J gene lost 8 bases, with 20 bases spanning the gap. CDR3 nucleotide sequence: TGTGCCAGCAGCTTAGGGTCGGGAAGTGGTCTATACGAAAAACTGTTTTTT. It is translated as CASSLGSGSGLYEKLFF.

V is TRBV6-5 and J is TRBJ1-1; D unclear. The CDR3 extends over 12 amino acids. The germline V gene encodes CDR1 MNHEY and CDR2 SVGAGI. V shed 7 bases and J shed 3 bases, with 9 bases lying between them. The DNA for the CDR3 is TGTGCCAGCAAAAGAGTAGACACTGAAGCTTTCTTT. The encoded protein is CASKRVDTEAFF.

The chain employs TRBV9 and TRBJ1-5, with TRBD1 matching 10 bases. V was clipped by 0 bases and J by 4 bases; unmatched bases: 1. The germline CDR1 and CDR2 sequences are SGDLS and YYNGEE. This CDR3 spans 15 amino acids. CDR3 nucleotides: TGTGCCAGCAGCGTAGGGACAGGGGGTAATCAGCCCCAGCATTTT. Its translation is CASSVGTGGNQPQHF.

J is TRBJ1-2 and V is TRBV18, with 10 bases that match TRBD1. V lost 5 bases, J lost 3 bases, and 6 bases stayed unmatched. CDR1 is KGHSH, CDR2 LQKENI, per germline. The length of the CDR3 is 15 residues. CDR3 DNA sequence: TGTGCCAGCTCAGGCTCCGGGACAGGGGACTATGGCTACACCTTC. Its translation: CASSGSGTGDYGYTF.

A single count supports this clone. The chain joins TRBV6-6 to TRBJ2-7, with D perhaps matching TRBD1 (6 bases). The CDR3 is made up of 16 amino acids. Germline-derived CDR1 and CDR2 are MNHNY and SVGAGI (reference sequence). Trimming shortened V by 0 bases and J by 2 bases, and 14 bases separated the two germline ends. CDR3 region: CASSYSKPGDPYEQYF. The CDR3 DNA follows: TGTGCCAGCAGTTACTCAAAACCAGGGGACCCCTACGAGCAGTACTTC.